The rows below give T cell receptor beta chains drawn from one sample of a study of untreated major depressive disorder. Sequencing used immunoSEQ multiplex PCR; TCRdb keeps in-frame clones, though not all of them. The sample has over 20,000 clones, over 75% seen once. The sequenced sample was CD4+ T cells from PBMCs. These receptors were taken from a woman between 25 and 40 years old in good health. CDR3s include the opening cysteine and the closing phenylalanine or tryptophan. A D gene is named only where the DNA matches it firmly. Clone size is stated in some rows and not others, as once, few, many or a class when expanded.

clone_size,d_call,j_call,v_call,cdr3_nt,cdr3_aa
NA,NA,TRBJ1-1,TRBV18,TGTGCCAGCTCTCCGGACCAAAACACTGAAGCTTTCTTT,CASSPDQNTEAFF
NA,TRBD2,TRBJ2-5,TRBV7-3,TGTGCCAGCAGCTTACGGGAGGGGGAGACCCAGTACTTC,CASSLREGETQYF
NA,TRBD1,TRBJ2-7,TRBV30,TGTGCCTGGGGCCGGGACAGGGGCGAGCAGTACTTC,CAWGRDRGEQYF
NA,TRBD1,TRBJ1-1,TRBV5-4,TGTGCCAGCAGCGCAAACAGGGGGCGCGGACTGAACTTT,CASSANRGRGLNF
large,NA,TRBJ1-6,TRBV18,TGTGCCAGCTCACCAGGTGACAAAAGCTCCTATAATTCACCCCTCCACTTT,CASSPGDKSSYNSPLHF
once,NA,TRBJ2-4,TRBV27,TGTGCCAGCAGTTTAACAGGGCAGAACATTCAGTACTTC,CASSLTGQNIQYF
NA,NA,TRBJ1-1,TRBV7-9,TGTGCCAGCAGCCCTGACTGGGGCACTGAAGCTTTCTTT,CASSPDWGTEAFF
NA,NA,TRBJ1-2,TRBV27,TGTGCCAGCAGTGCCCAGGGGCAGGGCTATGGCTACACCTTC,CASSAQGQGYGYTF
NA,TRBD1,TRBJ1-2,TRBV27,TGTGCCAGCAGTTTATCCTACCCAGGGGGCGCAAGTAACTATGGCTACACCTTC,CASSLSYPGGASNYGYTF
NA,NA,TRBJ1-6,TRBV4-3,TGCGCCAGCAGCCAAGGACTTTATAATTCACCCCTCCACTTT,CASSQGLYNSPLHF
once,NA,TRBJ2-6,TRBV19,TGTGCCAGTAGTATAAGTAAGGTTAGCTCTGGGGCCAACGTCCTGACTTTC,CASSISKVSSGANVLTF
NA,NA,TRBJ1-2,TRBV18,TGTGCCAGCTCACTATCGGGACTGATGAACTATGGCTACACCTTC,CASSLSGLMNYGYTF
NA,TRBD1,TRBJ1-5,TRBV28,TGTGCCAGCAGTTTGAGGGACAGACCCAATCAGCCCCAGCATTTT,CASSLRDRPNQPQHF
NA,TRBD1,TRBJ2-7,TRBV5-1,TGCGCCAGCAGCCGCAGGGGGATTTCCTACGAGCAGTACTTC,CASSRRGISYEQYF